This T cell receptor beta chain came from a study of PD-1 blockade in classical Hodgkin lymphoma. Overall study: Intravenous infusions of nivolumab 3 mg/kg reached patients every 2 weeks.

V dropped 7 bases and J dropped 0; count of bases not matched to a gene: 8. The CDR3 extends over 17 amino acids. CDR1 and CDR2 (germline): WSHSY, SAAADI. Using immunoSEQ multiplex PCR, the repertoire was profiled, and TCRdb retains in-frame clones only, with some absent. The sample lists about 110,000 clones; approximately 89% were seen once. Time point specified: cycle 4 day 1 (C4D1), after six to seven weeks of nivolumab. Each and every patient relapsed after autologous stem cell transplantation, and patients got differing brentuximab vedotin exposure. The sequencing used peripheral blood mononuclear cells (PBMCs), collected before the fourth cycle of nivolumab. This clonotype was obtained from a human donor with classical Hodgkin lymphoma. The chain links TRBV10-2 to TRBJ2-6, with 8 bases aligning to TRBD1. CDR3 nucleotide sequence: TGCGCCAGCACCAGGACAGGGACGAACTCTGGGGCCAACGTCCTGACTTTC. The encoded protein is CASTRTGTNSGANVLTF.